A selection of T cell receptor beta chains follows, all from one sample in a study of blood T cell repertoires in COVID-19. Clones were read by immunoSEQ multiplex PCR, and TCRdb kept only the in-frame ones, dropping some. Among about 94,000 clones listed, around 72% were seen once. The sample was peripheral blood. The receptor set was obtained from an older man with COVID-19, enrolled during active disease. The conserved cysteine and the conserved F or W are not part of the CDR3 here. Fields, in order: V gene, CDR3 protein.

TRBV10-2 ASWSGPNTGELF
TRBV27 ASSFYSGAIQETQY
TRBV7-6 ASSLAAGLAGDKNEQF
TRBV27 ASSLYYGRTNTFNEQF
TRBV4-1 ASSQQLRQAGGGNQPQH
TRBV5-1 ASSLVVAGDSYEQY
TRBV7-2 ASSPPGLAGLSSYNEQF
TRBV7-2 ASSSEFSGGRGHQPQH
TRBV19 ASSNSRGNQPQH
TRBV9 ASSLNYGYT
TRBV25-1 ASSEGTDNSPLH
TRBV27 ASLSHSLAEAF
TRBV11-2 ASSSGTSGEQF
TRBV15 ATSSVRSAGYEQY
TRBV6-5 ASSKTLQETQY
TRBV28 ASSSRQGGTYEQY
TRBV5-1 ASSLAGQEETQY
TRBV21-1 ASTEKGQDTYEQY
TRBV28 ASSGQGESPLH
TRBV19 ASSERDSAEAF
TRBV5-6 ASSFSNGGDALGGYT
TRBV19 ASSTLAGFYEQY
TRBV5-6 ASSRDRGTTDTQY
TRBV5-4 ASSATSGSEQY
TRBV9 ASSVALGQPETQY
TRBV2 ASNVGYDEQY
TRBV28 ASSLRTGTGDSEQY
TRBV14 ASSQMTRSGYGYT
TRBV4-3 ASSQDRGLLTEAF
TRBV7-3 ASSSSGDTQY
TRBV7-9 ASSAQGNTEAF
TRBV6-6 ASTLEGGPKSEQY
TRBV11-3 ASSLEPTGDRSNQPQH
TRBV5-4 ASSSTGVDTQY
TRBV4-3 ASSPRDRDNYGYT
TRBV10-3 AISAFLLSTILLEGF
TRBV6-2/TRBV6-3 ASSDRVGFAF
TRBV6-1 ASSEGLAGPLAKNIQY
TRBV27 ASSLQGSWTEAF
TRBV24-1 ATSDFGTSGSETQY
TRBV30 AWTPWAGEGNEQF
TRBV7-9 ASSLEAGGPYYNEQF
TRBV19 ASSDRGRTYEQY
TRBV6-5 ASSYSSRANQPQH
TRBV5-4 ASSSGTSEYNEQF
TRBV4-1 ASSQGLAGMFRELF
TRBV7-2 ASSLVVSSGSRSTDTQY
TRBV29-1 SVALAGGFTDTQY